The T cell receptor beta chain described here comes from a study of T cells in narcolepsy (dated 2018 in TCRdb). In terms of the full investigation: The study enrolled patients with narcolepsy type 1 or type 2 (NT1, NT2) together with healthy control donors. Autoreactive T cells targeting hypocretin neuron self-antigens (hypocretin, TRIB2) were sought in narcolepsy patients, and TCR Vbeta sequencing was used to track clonotypes in blood and CSF. Here is what the overall study found, with its caveats: Certain blood memory CD4+ repertoires from patients and controls had no sequences that matched autoreactive T cell clones. Plots that compared CSF and blood CD4+ T cell clonotypes from the same patient highlighted HCRT-specific and TRIB2-specific autoreactive clonotypes. Numbers of sequenced blood memory CD4+ clonotypes were comparable, with averages of some 40,000 in patients and approximately 30,000 in controls. Autoreactive clonotypes were reported to be detected serially in the blood of the same patients and of different patients, but not in the blood of healthy controls.

The germline V gene provides CDR1 MNHEY and CDR2 SVGAGI. The CDR3 sequence holds 14 residues, the cysteine and phenylalanine included. Only the CDR3 DNA stays, 42 bases, in frame from base 1. Relative to germline, V is missing 6 bases and J is missing 5 bases, with 5 bases of the junction outside any gene match. For TCR Vbeta sequencing, memory CD4+ T cells were sorted ex vivo from the peripheral blood of narcolepsy patients and healthy controls. The method was the immunoSEQ multiplex PCR assay. Held by TCRdb, this immuneACCESS table contains in-frame sequences only and omits some clones. Under half of the omission traces to an unresolved V gene where checked; the cause of the rest is unknown. Here the sample has around 34,000 clones; 79% occur a single time. The top ten constitute 3% to 4% of the sample. Of note for this clone: This clone's antigen is unknown. Per-base quality was not reported, and no clone a single base away is much larger than it.

Input material: memory (CD45RA-) CD4+ T cells from blood. The sample's cell subset or site label is to be understood as: memory T cells sorted ex vivo from peripheral blood. The sequence was collected from a human donor in good health. Here the chain combines TRBV6-5 and TRBJ2-3; 10 bases in the middle match TRBD1. The encoded CDR3 is CASSMTGGKDTQYF. The nucleotide sequence is given as TGTGCCAGCAGCATGACAGGGGGCAAAGATACGCAGTATTTT.